This is a list of T cell receptor beta chains from one sample in a study of cytomegalovirus exposure and HLA in healthy donors. Here immunoSEQ multiplex PCR was the method, and the copy in TCRdb shows in-frame clones only, minus some. The sample yields 220,000 or so clones, over 80% seen once. Sequencing input: PBMCs. These receptors came from a woman between 25 and 40 years old in good health and CMV-seropositive. CDR3s include the opening cysteine and the closing phenylalanine or tryptophan. A D gene is named only where the DNA matches it firmly. Clone size appears in some rows only: once, few, many, or a class for an expanded clone.

D gene | J gene | V gene | clone size | CDR3 DNA | CDR3 protein
TRBD2 | TRBJ2-7 | TRBV5-6 | NA | TGTGCCAGCAGCTTAGGACTAGCGAATTACGAGCAGTACTTC | CASSLGLANYEQYF
NA | TRBJ2-1 | TRBV6-6 | NA | TGTGCCAGCATGGGGAACGACAATGAGCAGTTCTTC | CASMGNDNEQFF
TRBD2 | TRBJ2-7 | TRBV6-4 | many | TGTGCCAGCAGTGAAACTAGCGGGAACTCCTACGAGCAGTACTTC | CASSETSGNSYEQYF
TRBD2 | TRBJ2-7 | TRBV30 | NA | TGTGCCTGGAGTGTTGTGACTAGCAAAAGACTTTTTCACGAGCAGTACTTC | CAWSVVTSKRLFHEQYF
TRBD1 | TRBJ1-1 | TRBV27 | NA | TGTGCCAGCAGTTACAACAGGGGCACTGAAGCTTTCTTT | CASSYNRGTEAFF
NA | TRBJ1-5 | TRBV7-2 | NA | TGTGCCAGCAGCTTATGGGGGGGCATCGGTCAGCCCCAGCATTTT | CASSLWGGIGQPQHF
NA | TRBJ1-2 | TRBV11-2 | NA | TGTGCCAGCAGCTTATCACAGGGAGCTAACTATGGCTACACCTTC | CASSLSQGANYGYTF
NA | TRBJ1-1 | TRBV27 | NA | TGTGCCAGCAGTTTCTTGGGGGTTGGCACTGAAGCTTTCTTT | CASSFLGVGTEAFF
NA | TRBJ1-4 | TRBV28 | NA | TGTGCCAGCAGTTTGGCGGGGAAACTGTTTTTT | CASSLAGKLFF
TRBD2 | TRBJ2-5 | TRBV29-1 | NA | TGCAGCGTTGAGAAACTAGCGGGAATCCAGTACTTC | CSVEKLAGIQYF
NA | TRBJ2-7 | TRBV27 | NA | TGTGCCAGTAAAGGACGCAGCTCCTACGAGCAGTACTTC | CASKGRSSYEQYF
NA | TRBJ2-7 | TRBV7-9 | NA | TGTGCCAGCAGCCCACCTAATGGGCGCTCCTACGAGCAGTACTTC | CASSPPNGRSYEQYF
NA | TRBJ1-2 | TRBV6-5 | NA | TGTGCCAGCAGCCGGACAGCCAACTATGGCTACACCTTC | CASSRTANYGYTF
NA | TRBJ1-1 | TRBV2 | NA | TGTGCCAGCAGTGAGAGCAGCTCAAACACTGAAGCTTTCTTT | CASSESSSNTEAFF
NA | TRBJ2-3 | TRBV2 | NA | TGTGCCAGCATCGGGCAGAGCACAGATACGCAGTATTTT | CASIGQSTDTQYF
TRBD2 | TRBJ2-1 | TRBV28 | NA | TGTGCCAGCAGTTTATTAGCGGGAGGAGTAAATGAGCAGTTCTTC | CASSLLAGGVNEQFF
TRBD1 | TRBJ1-1 | TRBV6-5 | few | TGTGCCAGCTCTTGGGACAGCCTCTCGAACACTGAAGCTTTCTTT | CASSWDSLSNTEAFF
NA | TRBJ1-2 | TRBV2 | once | TGTGCCAGCAGCCCCGGGGAGGGGGGAAATCGTAACTATGGCTACACCTTC | CASSPGEGGNRNYGYTF
NA | TRBJ1-5 | TRBV18 | NA | TGTGCCAGCTCACCAGGAAGAGAGATGGAGCCCCAGCATTTT | CASSPGREMEPQHF
TRBD1 | TRBJ1-1 | TRBV2 | NA | TGTGCCAGCGGGACAGGCGGGATGGGTCCCTCTGAAGCTTTCTTT | CASGTGGMGPSEAFF
TRBD2 | TRBJ2-1 | TRBV6-5 | NA | TGTGCCAGCAGCCAGCGGGAGATACAGTTCTTC | CASSQREIQFF
TRBD2 | TRBJ2-5 | TRBV18 | NA | TGTGCCAGCTCACCAATACTAGGGCTAGCGGGAGAGCCGTACCAAGAGACCCAGTACTTC | CASSPILGLAGEPYQETQYF
NA | TRBJ1-1 | TRBV29-1 | few | TGCAGCGTTGGGTCAGACACTGAAGCTTTCTTT | CSVGSDTEAFF
NA | TRBJ1-2 | TRBV29-1 | NA | TGCAGCGTCCCGGCGGACTATGGCTACACCTTC | CSVPADYGYTF
NA | TRBJ2-2 | TRBV6-6 | NA | TGTGCCAGCAGTTACAGCGACTTCACCGGGGAGCTGTTTTTT | CASSYSDFTGELFF
TRBD2 | TRBJ2-7 | TRBV11-3 | once | TGTGCCAGCAGCTTCACTAGCGTGGACGAGCAGTACTTC | CASSFTSVDEQYF
NA | TRBJ2-1 | TRBV20-1 | NA | TGCAGTGCTAGAGTAGTCAATGAGCAGTTCTTC | CSARVVNEQFF
NA | TRBJ2-1 | TRBV27 | NA | TGTGCCAGCAGTCTGACGCATTCAGGATACAATGAGCAGTTCTTC | CASSLTHSGYNEQFF
TRBD1 | TRBJ1-2 | TRBV7-8 | NA | TGTGCCAGCAGCTTAGGGACAGGGGGCAACTATGGCTACACCTTC | CASSLGTGGNYGYTF
TRBD2 | TRBJ2-7 | TRBV7-2 | NA | TGTGCCAGCAGCTTCCGGGAGGGGGCCTACGAGCAGTACTTC | CASSFREGAYEQYF
NA | TRBJ2-5 | TRBV18 | NA | TGTGCCAGCTCACCTCTAGATAGTCGAGAGACCCAGTACTTC | CASSPLDSRETQYF
NA | TRBJ1-2 | TRBV5-4 | NA | TGTGCCAGCAGCGGGGGGCAGTCCGGCTACACCTTC | CASSGGQSGYTF
TRBD2 | TRBJ2-1 | TRBV7-2 | NA | TGTGCCAGCAGCCCTAGGGCGAGCGGGACTAACAATGAGCAGTTCTTC | CASSPRASGTNNEQFF
NA | TRBJ2-1 | TRBV5-1 | NA | TGCGCCAGCAGCTTGGCGGGGAGTTACAATGAGCAGTTCTTC | CASSLAGSYNEQFF
NA | TRBJ1-2 | TRBV19 | NA | TGTGCCAGTACCGCGGTGGACCGAACTAACTATGGCTACACCTTC | CASTAVDRTNYGYTF
NA | TRBJ1-2 | TRBV5-6 | NA | TGTGCCAGCAGTCTGGGCGGGAGTTATGGCTACACCTTC | CASSLGGSYGYTF
NA | TRBJ1-1 | TRBV29-1 | many | TGCAGCGTTGAACGGGACAATGGTGCTGAAGCTTTCTTT | CSVERDNGAEAFF
TRBD2 | TRBJ2-7 | TRBV27 | NA | TGTGCCAGCTCCGGGAGGGCCGCCAGCGAGCAGTACTTC | CASSGRAASEQYF
TRBD2 | TRBJ2-3 | TRBV25-1 | NA | TGTGCCAGCAGTGAGGCTAGCGGGAGGATTGTAGATACGCAGTATTTT | CASSEASGRIVDTQYF
TRBD1 | TRBJ1-1 | TRBV6-1 | NA | TGTGCCAGCAGTGTGGACAGGGGTGGGACTGAAGCTTTCTTT | CASSVDRGGTEAFF
NA | TRBJ2-1 | TRBV30 | NA | TGTGCCAGCCGACAGTGGGGCTATGAGCAGTTCTTC | CASRQWGYEQFF
NA | TRBJ1-5 | TRBV18 | once | TGTGCCAGCTCACCCCTTGACGTCAATCAGCCCCAGCATTTT | CASSPLDVNQPQHF
TRBD1 | TRBJ2-3 | TRBV11-2 | NA | TGTGCCAGCAGCCAACAGGGGCTCTCCACAGATACGCAGTATTTT | CASSQQGLSTDTQYF
TRBD1 | TRBJ2-5 | TRBV29-1 | NA | TGCAGCGTTACCCCCACAGGGGGCAGAGAAGAGACCCAGTACTTC | CSVTPTGGREETQYF
TRBD2 | TRBJ2-1 | TRBV5-1 | NA | TGCGCCAGCAGCGGCATCGCGGGAGGGCCCGATGAGCAGTTCTTC | CASSGIAGGPDEQFF
NA | TRBJ1-5 | TRBV12-5 | NA | TGTGCTAGTAGCCTAAATAGCAATCAGCCCCAGCATTTT | CASSLNSNQPQHF
NA | TRBJ2-7 | TRBV10-1 | NA | TGCGCCAGCAGCCGGGGCTCCCCCTACGAGCAGTACTTC | CASSRGSPYEQYF
NA | TRBJ2-3 | TRBV9 | NA | TGTGCCAGCAGCGTAGGAACCAGCCTAAACGCAGATACGCAGTATTTT | CASSVGTSLNADTQYF
TRBD2 | TRBJ2-1 | TRBV5-1 | NA | TGCGCCAGCATTAGAACTAGCGGAGGGGTCAATGAGCAGTTCTTC | CASIRTSGGVNEQFF
TRBD2 | TRBJ2-1 | TRBV2 | NA | TGTGCCAGCAGCGAAATAGCGGGAGGGGTTCGCAATGAGCAGTTCTTC | CASSEIAGGVRNEQFF
NA | TRBJ2-2 | TRBV15 | NA | TGTGCCACCAGCAGAGTCACTAACACCGGGGAGCTGTTTTTT | CATSRVTNTGELFF
TRBD2 | TRBJ2-7 | TRBV14 | NA | TGTGCCAGCAGCCCGACTAGCGGCTCCTACGAGCAGTACTTC | CASSPTSGSYEQYF